The rows below give T cell receptor beta chains drawn from one sample of a study of blood T cell repertoires in COVID-19. Data came from immunoSEQ multiplex PCR; TCRdb stores just in-frame clones and leaves some out. The sample lists 150,000 or so clones, 80% to 90% seen once, with around 16% in the top ten. The source material was peripheral blood. The receptors stem from a middle-aged woman with acute or convalescent COVID-19. CDR3s include the opening cysteine and the closing phenylalanine or tryptophan. The D gene is left open where the match is weak. A clone size is listed for some rows: how often the clone was seen (once, few, many), or a class if it is expanded.

>TRBV10-2|NA|TRBD1|TRBJ1-2|15
CASSERRQGLYGYTF
TGCGCCAGCAGCGAACGAAGACAGGGACTCTATGGCTACACCTTC
>TRBV6-1|NA|TRBD2|TRBJ2-1|16
CASSDSGTSGGDEQFF
TGTGCCAGCAGTGATTCCGGGACTAGCGGGGGCGATGAGCAGTTCTTC
>TRBV28|NA|NA|TRBJ2-5|13
CASSFRSQETQYF
TGTGCCAGCAGTTTCCGTAGCCAAGAGACCCAGTACTTC
>TRBV6-6|NA|NA|TRBJ2-7|15
CASSYSEGVLYEQYF
TGTGCCAGCAGTTACTCAGAAGGGGTCCTCTACGAGCAGTACTTC
>TRBV11-2|NA|NA|TRBJ2-1|17
CASSPKILQRKHNEQFF
TGTGCCAGCAGCCCAAAAATTCTCCAGCGAAAACACAATGAGCAGTTCTTC
>TRBV7-2|few|TRBD1|TRBJ2-2|17
CASSYSGDRVFTGELFF
TGTGCCAGCAGCTACTCCGGGGACAGGGTATTCACCGGGGAGCTGTTTTTT
>TRBV19|NA|NA|TRBJ1-2|15
CASSPGTRVFYGYTF
TGTGCCAGTAGTCCGGGAACTCGAGTATTCTATGGCTACACCTTC
>TRBV5-1|NA|TRBD1|TRBJ1-4|15
CASSRSGTEDEKLFF
TGCGCCAGCAGCCGGTCCGGGACAGAGGATGAAAAACTGTTTTTT
>TRBV29-1|NA|TRBD2|TRBJ2-7|12
CSATGTSYEQYF
TGCAGCGCGACCGGGACTAGCTACGAGCAGTACTTC
>TRBV6-1|once|NA|TRBJ1-6|15
CASSEVQGLNSPLHF
TGTGCCAGCAGTGAAGTCCAGGGCCTAAATTCACCCCTCCACTTT